This TCR beta chain was identified in a study of T cell responses to AZD1222 COVID-19 vaccine. Study summary: Both about-4-week and about-12-week second-dose recipients were combined.

Using immunoSEQ multiplex PCR, the repertoire was profiled, and TCRdb retains in-frame clones only, with some absent. The data contain roughly 180,000 clones, 85% to 90% of them singletons. This material consisted of peripheral blood, taken on day 0 of AZD1222 vaccination. The clonotype was recovered from an adult in good health.

CDR3 nucleotides: TGTGCCACCAGTGAGGCCCAAGCGGGATATACCAATGAGCAGTTCTTC. This sequence encodes CATSEAQAGYTNEQFF. The chain is built from TRBV24-1 and TRBJ2-1; TRBD2 matches at 7 bases. Trimming removed 4 bases from V and 6 bases from J; junction bases left unmatched: 11. The CDR3 extends over 16 amino acids. Germline CDR1 is KGHDR and CDR2 is SFDVKD.